Described below is a single TCR beta chain sequence and its context. The CDR3 spans 15 residues. Germline CDR1 reads SGDLS; CDR2 reads YYNGEE. Trimming took off 0 bases at V and 4 bases at J, with 13 bases between the two ends. These data come from a study of PD-L1 blockade in urothelial cancer. Every PCR was spiked with synthetic TCR analog templates. Libraries were prepared by immunoSEQ multiplex PCR; TCRdb keeps only in-frame clonotypes and omits some of them. This sample has 35,000 to 45,000 clones, with roughly 82% found just once. Time point specified: pretreatment peripheral blood. This chain links TRBV9 with TRBJ1-2; the D is unclear. The sequence derives from a man in his 60s with urothelial cancer. The specimen was PBMCs, collected around atezolizumab (anti-PD-L1) treatment. CDR3 region: CASSVDAALTYGYTF. The CDR3 DNA reads TGTGCCAGCAGCGTAGATGCGGCGCTTACCTATGGCTACACCTTC.